A single sample gave rise to the 28 T cell receptor beta chains below, sequenced in a study of identical twins. TCRdb independently ran MiXCR on the 5' RACE reads; one entry per CDR3 protein. In the table there are 350,000 or so distinct CDR3 sequences, about 10% of which are singletons. Sequencing input: naive T cells sorted from blood. The receptor source for this set is a woman in her forties or fifties in good health.

Ten or more counts support this clonotype. The rearrangement links TRBV20-1 to TRBJ2-5; a possible D gene is TRBD1 (6 bases). Looked up from germline, CDR1 is DFQATT and CDR2 is SNEGSKA (reference sequence). The CDR3 covers 15 residues. V was pared by 0 bases and J by 5 bases, with 16 bases between. CDR3: CSARDYRWGRETQYF. As DNA, the CDR3 is TGCAGTGCTAGAGATTATCGCTGGGGGCGGGAGACCCAGTACTTC.

The table lists this clonotype with a few counts. This chain uses TRBV7-2 with TRBJ2-1; no clear D gene. Germline CDR1 reads SGHTA; CDR2 reads FQGNSA. There are 13 residues in the CDR3. V was shortened by 5 bases and J by 10 bases, with 15 bases between the two germline ends. CDR3 residues: CASSPALLREQFF. The DNA for the CDR3 is TGTGCCAGCAGCCCCGCCCTCCTTCGGGAGCAGTTCTTC.

There are a few counts of this clonotype. The V gene is TRBV27, the J gene TRBJ2-5; 8 bases are shared with TRBD2. CDR1 and CDR2 from the germline V gene are MNHEY and SMNVEV (reference sequence). The CDR3 is 18 amino acids. J was trimmed by 6 bases and V by 0 bases; bases with no gene match: 15. CDR3 in DNA: TGTGCCAGCAGTTTATCAGCGGGAGTGCCTATCCACGGACAGACCCAGTACTTC. Translating gives CASSLSAGVPIHGQTQYF.

This clonotype was picked up a small number of times. This chain joins TRBV24-1 and TRBJ2-3, with a weak D call TRBD1 (6 bases). The V gene lost 3 bases and the J gene lost 4 bases, with 7 bases spanning the gap. Germline loops: CDR1 KGHDR, CDR2 SFDVKD. The length of the CDR3 is 13 residues. CDR3 sequence reads: CATSDPGADTQYF. The CDR3 bases are TGTGCCACCAGTGATCCAGGGGCAGATACGCAGTATTTT.

This clonotype was observed many times. CDR3 in amino acids: CASSGETGLKKLFF. For the CDR3, the DNA is TGTGCCAGCAGTGGAGAGACAGGGCTCAAAAAACTGTTTTTT. J is TRBJ1-4 and V is TRBV2; 7 nucleotides align to TRBD1. With 4 bases clipped from V and 9 bases from J, the junction kept 8 bases outside the gene matches. This CDR3 comprises 14 residues. Per germline, CDR1 SNHLY and CDR2 FYNNEI.

This chain uses TRBV7-6 with TRBJ2-5; 7 nucleotides match TRBD1. The J segment lost 4 bases and the V segment lost 3 bases, leaving 2 bases of the junction unmatched. Germline CDR1 reads SGHVS; CDR2 reads FNYEAQ. CDR3 size: 13 residues. CDR3 residues: CASSLGQPETQYF. CDR3 in DNA: TGTGCCAGCAGCTTGGGACAGCCAGAGACCCAGTACTTC.

This clonotype was detected many times. V usage is TRBV25-1 and J usage is TRBJ2-7; 10 bases fit TRBD1. The J segment lost 7 bases and the V segment lost 2 bases, leaving 11 bases of the junction unmatched. CDR3 length: 16 residues. CDR1 is MGHDK and CDR2 is SYGVNS in the germline V gene. CDR3 nucleotides: TGTGCCAGCAGTGAAGGGGGACAGGGGACGAAAGGGGAGCAGTACGTC. The encoded protein is CASSEGGQGTKGEQYV.

This chain joins TRBV12-3 or TRBV12-4 and TRBJ2-1; possibly TRBD2 for D (5 bases). Trimming cost V 8 bases and J 7 bases, with 12 bases left between them. The CDR3 runs to 12 residues. In nucleotides, the CDR3 is TGTGCCAGCGGGAGTTTAAGGAATGAGCAGTTCTTC. Its translation is CASGSLRNEQFF.

The chain combines TRBV6-1 with TRBJ1-1; D gene unclear. V shed 8 bases and J shed 1 base, with 11 bases lying between them. The CDR3 consists of 13 residues. CDR1 and CDR2 from the germline V gene are MNHNS and SASEGT. DNA for the CDR3: TGTGCCAGCGGAATCTCAGGGAACACTGAAGCTTTCTTT. Amino acids: CASGISGNTEAFF.

In this sample, this clonotype turned up many times. This sequence joins TRBV5-1 and TRBJ2-3, with D possibly TRBD2 on 5 matching bases. The CDR3 extends over 14 amino acids. V lost 0 bases to trimming and J lost 2 bases, with 7 bases between them. Looked up from germline, CDR1 is SGHRS and CDR2 is YFSETQ. The CDR3 loop is CASSLAGNTDTQYF. As DNA, the CDR3 is TGCGCCAGCAGCTTGGCGGGAAACACAGATACGCAGTATTTT.

This clonotype was seen a few times. This chain connects TRBV12-3 or TRBV12-4 to TRBJ2-2; tentative D call: TRBD2 (6 bases). This CDR3 contains 14 residues. The germline V and J ends were trimmed by 9 bases and 1 base, with 12 bases remaining between them. CDR3: CASGLAMNTGELFF. CDR3 DNA sequence: TGTGCCAGTGGTCTAGCGATGAACACCGGGGAGCTGTTTTTT.

In its sample, this clonotype was seen a few times. This rearrangement joins TRBV4-1 to TRBJ2-5; D remains unclear. Trimming removed 2 bases from V and 4 bases from J, with 8 bases in between. This CDR3 contains 13 residues. The germline V gene has CDR1 MGHRA and CDR2 YSYEKL. CDR3 nucleotide sequence: TGCGCCAGCAGCCAATGGGCCCGAGAGACCCAGTACTTC. Translation: CASSQWARETQYF.

The CDR3 here is CASSDVGGYGYTF. The DNA of the CDR3 is TGTGCCAGCAGTGATGTCGGGGGCTATGGCTACACCTTC. J is TRBJ1-2 and V is TRBV2; D perhaps matches TRBD1 (5 bases). The CDR3 spans 13 residues. CDR1 SNHLY and CDR2 FYNNEI come from the germline V gene. V gave up 3 bases and J gave up 4 bases, with 9 bases separating them.

This chain links TRBV5-1 with TRBJ2-2; no clear D gene. The germline gives CDR1 SGHRS, CDR2 YFSETQ. V was trimmed by 2 bases and J by 1 base, leaving 9 bases between them. The CDR3 is made up of 15 amino acids. The CDR3 DNA sequence: TGCGCCAGCAGCTTTTGGACCCTGAACACCGGGGAGCTGTTTTTT. Protein product: CASSFWTLNTGELFF.

This clonotype was detected many times. The chain is built from TRBV4-1 and TRBJ2-5; D not resolved. V was pared by 2 bases and J by 1 base, with 8 bases between. The CDR3 has 14 amino acids. Per the germline V gene, CDR1 is MGHRA and CDR2 is YSYEKL. The CDR3 DNA is TGCGCCAGCAGCCAATGGTCCGGCCAAGAGACCCAGTACTTC. This translates into CASSQWSGQETQYF.

The rearrangement joins TRBV7-8 to TRBJ2-2; TRBD1 is a possible D gene (6 bases). Germline V gene lookup returns CDR1 SGHVS and CDR2 FQNEAQ. The CDR3 length is 15 residues. Trimming removed 5 bases from V and 4 bases from J, with 14 bases in between. The CDR3 coding sequence is TGTGCCAGCAGCCCGGAACAGGGCTTCACCGGGGAGCTGTTTTTT. It translates to CASSPEQGFTGELFF.

This clonotype was recorded at least ten times. The rearrangement links TRBV5-1 to TRBJ2-7; D gene ambiguous. The V gene lost 6 bases and the J gene lost 0 bases, with 13 bases spanning the gap. The germline V gene has CDR1 SGHRS and CDR2 YFSETQ. The CDR3 consists of 14 residues. This CDR3 is CASTAGMSSYEQYF. The CDR3 region has the DNA TGCGCCAGCACGGCCGGAATGAGCTCCTACGAGCAGTACTTC.

This clonotype was seen a few times. J is TRBJ1-6 and V is TRBV3-1; D is unclear. Germline-derived CDR1 and CDR2 are LGHDT and YNNKEL (reference sequence). This CDR3 comprises 13 residues. Trimming cost V 2 bases and J 15 bases, with 14 bases left between them. The CDR3 DNA reads TGTGCCAGCAGCCAATCCCCTAATTCCGGCCTCCACTTT. Translation gives CASSQSPNSGLHF.

This clonotype was picked up a small number of times. The chain links TRBV5-4 to TRBJ2-1; 7 nucleotides agree with TRBD1. From germline, CDR1 is SGHNT and CDR2 YYREEE (reference sequence). This CDR3 comprises 12 residues. With V trimmed by 6 bases and J by 7 bases, 4 bases remained unmatched. The CDR3 DNA reads TGTGCCAGCAACCCACAGGGGAATGAGCAGTTCTTC. This sequence encodes CASNPQGNEQFF.

This clonotype turned up a few times. This chain connects TRBV4-1 to TRBJ1-2; possible D gene TRBD1, 5 bases. The CDR3 loop spans 15 amino acids. Germline V lookup: CDR1 MGHRA, CDR2 YSYEKL. Between the trimmed V and J ends, which lost 6 bases and 0 bases, there was a span of 14 bases. This chain's CDR3 is CASRLPGQTNYGYTF. The CDR3 nucleotides read TGCGCCAGCAGACTCCCGGGGCAGACTAACTATGGCTACACCTTC.

This clonotype has ten or more counts. This rearrangement joins TRBV12-3 or TRBV12-4 to TRBJ2-5; tentative D call: TRBD1 (6 bases). This CDR3 contains 15 residues. Trimming removed 3 bases from V and 2 bases from J, with 13 bases in between. The CDR3 is CASSFPGQRQETQYF. CDR3 nucleotides: TGTGCCAGCAGTTTCCCAGGACAGAGGCAAGAGACCCAGTACTTC.

This clonotype has at least ten counts. The chain employs TRBV6-5 and TRBJ2-3, with a possible D match to TRBD2 (5 bases). The CDR3 is 13 residues long. In germline, CDR1 is MNHEY, CDR2 SVGAGI. Trimming shortened V by 0 bases and J by 8 bases, and 9 bases separated the two germline ends. DNA for the CDR3: TGTGCCAGCAGTTACTCAAAAGAGGGTACGCAGTATTTT. Protein: CASSYSKEGTQYF.

This clonotype was seen at least ten times. The chain links TRBV3-1 to TRBJ2-2; D is undetermined. Trimming removed 4 bases at V and 0 bases at J, with 12 bases between. Germline V gives CDR1 LGHDT, CDR2 YNNKEL (reference sequence). The CDR3 length is 16 residues. The CDR3 sequence: CASSRRRAPNTGELFF. CDR3 coding DNA: TGTGCCAGCAGCCGACGACGGGCGCCGAACACCGGGGAGCTGTTTTTT. The full variable domain, its missing parts supplied by reference TRBV3-1 and TRBJ2-2, is DTAVSQTPKYLVTQMGNDKSIKCEQNLGHDTMYWYKQDSKKFLKIMFSYNNKELIINETVPNRFSPKSPDKAHLNLHINSLELGDSAVYFCASSRRRAPNTGELFFGEGSRLTVL.

A note on this clonotype: The junction differs from germline at one of its ends, possibly a read error. The CDR3 DNA sequence: TGTGCCAGCAGATACTCTCCCCCGGGGGGCACAGATACGCAGTATTTT. Encoded protein: CASRYSPPGGTDTQYF. The rearrangement uses TRBV6-5 and TRBJ2-3; maybe TRBD2 (6 bases). The CDR3 runs 16 residues. Germline CDR1 is MNHEY and CDR2 is SVGAGI.

This clonotype was observed a few times. The chain has TRBV12-3 or TRBV12-4 and TRBJ1-5; a possible D gene is TRBD1 (5 bases). With 5 bases removed from V and 0 bases from J, the gap between germline ends came to 14 bases. CDR3 length: 16 amino acids. This CDR3 is CASSRYRSFSNQPQHF. The CDR3 DNA is TGTGCCAGCAGTCGTTACAGGAGTTTTAGCAATCAGCCCCAGCATTTT.

V gene TRBV11-2 combines with J gene TRBJ2-1, with D unclear. This CDR3 comprises 12 residues. CDR1 and CDR2 from the germline V gene are SGHAT and FQNNGV. The V and J ends lost 4 bases and 6 bases respectively, with 7 bases between them. The DNA for the CDR3 is TGTGCCAGCAGCTCTCACAGCAATGAGCAGTTCTTC. The encoded protein is CASSSHSNEQFF.

This clonotype showed up just a few times. The chain joins TRBV5-1 to TRBJ2-7, with TRBD2 matching 11 bases. Germline loops: CDR1 SGHRS, CDR2 YFSETQ. V lost 4 bases to trimming and J lost 0 bases; unmatched junction nucleotides: 9. The CDR3 length is 17 residues. The CDR3 DNA follows: TGCGCCAGCAGCCTTCATCCGGGACTAGCGGTCTCCTACGAGCAGTACTTC. Translating it yields CASSLHPGLAVSYEQYF.

The chain recombines TRBV20-1 with TRBJ2-1; 9 bases align to TRBD2. CDR1 is DFQATT and CDR2 is SNEGSKA in the germline V gene (reference sequence). Losses at the gene ends were 6 bases for V and 6 bases for J; bases not matched to a gene: 15. The CDR3 runs to 16 residues. As DNA, the CDR3 is TGCAGTGCACAGAGATCGTTAGCGGGAGTGAGCAATGAGCAGTTCTTC. This encodes CSAQRSLAGVSNEQFF.